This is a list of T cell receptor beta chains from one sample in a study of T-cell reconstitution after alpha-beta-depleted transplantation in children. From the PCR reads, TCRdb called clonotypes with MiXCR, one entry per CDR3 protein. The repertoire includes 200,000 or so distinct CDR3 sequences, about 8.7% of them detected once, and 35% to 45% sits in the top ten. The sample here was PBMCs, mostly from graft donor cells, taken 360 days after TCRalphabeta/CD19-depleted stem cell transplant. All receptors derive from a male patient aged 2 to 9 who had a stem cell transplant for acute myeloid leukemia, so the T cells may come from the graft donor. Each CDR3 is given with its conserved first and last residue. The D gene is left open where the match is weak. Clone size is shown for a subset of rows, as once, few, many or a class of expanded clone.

CSASPGSYNSPLHF,TGCAGTGCTAGTCCAGGGTCCTATAATTCACCCCTCCACTTT,.,TRBJ1-6,.,TRBV20-1
CASSSQRGQETQYF,TGCGCCAGCAGCTCTCAGCGGGGGCAAGAGACCCAGTACTTC,.,TRBJ2-5,TRBD2,TRBV5-1
CSVDDGGPSSYNEQFF,TGCAGCGTTGATGATGGGGGGCCAAGCTCCTACAATGAGCAGTTCTTC,many,TRBJ2-1,.,TRBV29-1
CASSPRPGGNQPQHF,TGTGCCAGCAGCCCGAGACCGGGAGGCAATCAGCCCCAGCATTTT,few,TRBJ1-5,.,TRBV12-3/TRBV12-4
CSALQPTSGSPYEQYF,TGCAGCGCCCTACAGCCGACTAGCGGGAGTCCCTACGAGCAGTACTTC,few,TRBJ2-7,TRBD2,TRBV29-1
CASRRNTEAFF,TGTGCCAGCAGACGAAACACTGAAGCTTTCTTT,few,TRBJ1-1,.,TRBV6-5
CASSPRSALGGNQPQHF,TGTGCCAGCAGCCCGCGGTCGGCCCTAGGCGGCAATCAGCCCCAGCATTTT,few,TRBJ1-5,.,TRBV5-5
CSALRGASTDTQYF,TGCAGTGCTTTGCGGGGGGCCAGCACAGATACGCAGTATTTT,.,TRBJ2-3,TRBD2,TRBV20-1
CSVGGRLQETQYF,TGCAGCGTTGGAGGTCGGCTCCAAGAGACCCAGTACTTC,few,TRBJ2-5,.,TRBV29-1
CASSFQIRGHTEAFF,TGCGCCAGCAGCTTCCAAATCAGGGGACACACTGAAGCTTTCTTT,few,TRBJ1-1,.,TRBV5-1
CASSPPYWLNTGELFF,TGCGCCAGCAGCCCCCCGTACTGGCTCAACACCGGGGAGCTGTTTTTT,.,TRBJ2-2,.,TRBV4-1
CSARETSGVLAKNIQYF,TGCAGTGCTAGGGAGACTAGCGGAGTACTAGCCAAAAACATTCAGTACTTC,many,TRBJ2-4,TRBD2,TRBV20-1
CASSLGGRVRPQHF,TGTGCCAGCAGTTTAGGGGGCCGGGTCCGGCCCCAGCATTTT,.,TRBJ1-5,.,TRBV28
CASSLGEAAGYTF,TGCGCCAGCAGCTTGGGAGAGGCGGCTGGCTACACCTTC,.,TRBJ1-2,.,TRBV5-1
CASSLTGGAWNTGELFF,TGTGCCAGCAGTTTAACAGGGGGCGCGTGGAACACCGGGGAGCTGTTTTTT,few,TRBJ2-2,TRBD1,TRBV28
CASSLEGYEQFF,TGCGCCAGCAGCTTGGAGGGGTATGAGCAGTTCTTC,many,TRBJ2-1,.,TRBV5-1
CASRTHNEQFF,TGTGCCAGCAGGACCCACAATGAGCAGTTCTTC,.,TRBJ2-1,.,TRBV6-2/TRBV6-3
CSARESFVLYNEQFF,TGCAGTGCTAGAGAGTCTTTCGTACTCTACAATGAGCAGTTCTTC,.,TRBJ2-1,.,TRBV20-1
CASSQVTANTGELFF,TGCGCCAGCAGCCAAGTAACAGCAAACACCGGGGAGCTGTTTTTT,many,TRBJ2-2,.,TRBV4-1
CASSLGSTEMGGELFF,TGTGCCAGCAGCTTGGGATCGACAGAGATGGGGGGGGAGCTGTTTTTT,many,TRBJ2-2,.,TRBV7-6
CSARDLRGSYQETQYF,TGCAGTGCTAGAGATCTTAGGGGATCGTACCAAGAGACCCAGTACTTC,few,TRBJ2-5,.,TRBV20-1
CSAEGGQRNYGYTF,TGCAGCGCTGAAGGGGGACAGCGTAACTATGGCTACACCTTC,.,TRBJ1-2,TRBD1,TRBV20-1
CAWSVAGGRSTGELFF,TGTGCCTGGAGTGTAGCAGGGGGCAGGAGCACCGGGGAGCTGTTTTTT,few,TRBJ2-2,TRBD1,TRBV30
CSAREAEREPQETQYF,TGCAGTGCTAGAGAGGCGGAGCGGGAGCCCCAAGAGACCCAGTACTTC,.,TRBJ2-5,TRBD2,TRBV20-1
CASSGQGGTEAFF,TGCGCCAGCAGTGGACAGGGAGGTACTGAAGCTTTCTTT,.,TRBJ1-1,TRBD1,TRBV10-1
CATQVERGAKNIQYF,TGTGCCACCCAGGTCGAGCGGGGGGCCAAAAACATTCAGTACTTC,few,TRBJ2-4,TRBD2,TRBV10-3
CASSPLATQETQYF,TGCGCCAGCAGCCCACTAGCGACCCAAGAGACCCAGTACTTC,few,TRBJ2-5,TRBD2,TRBV5-1
CASSSAGEGDTQYF,TGTGCCAGCAGTTCTGCGGGAGAGGGAGATACGCAGTATTTT,few,TRBJ2-3,TRBD2,TRBV12-3/TRBV12-4
CASSPRGAGNTIYF,TGTGCCAGCTCACCACGGGGGGCTGGAAACACCATATATTTT,few,TRBJ1-3,.,TRBV18
CASSPRTVSNEQFF,TGTGCCAGCAGTCCCCGGACAGTATCCAATGAGCAGTTCTTC,.,TRBJ2-1,.,TRBV27